Below, one TCR beta chain is given with its context. Its antigen is still unknown. One end of the junction does not line up with germline, which may come from a read error. This sample stems from a study of blood T cells in healthy people across ages. Researchers collected about 10 milliliters of peripheral blood from every single donor. Study-level results: A roughly linear age-dependent decrease characterized TCR beta diversity per million T cells. Long-lived donors exceeded aged donors in naive CD4+ cells and diversity. Diversity of TCR beta correlated strongly with naive T cell percentage.

Germline lookup yields CDR1 LGHDT and CDR2 YNNKEL (reference sequence). The CDR3 sequence is 13 residues long. Using a J-beta primer mix together with a sample-barcoded 5' primer, a second PCR was run for roughly 7 to 12 cycles. TCRdb fed the 5' RACE reads into MiXCR, producing one record per CDR3 protein. The repertoire holds 850,000 to 1,000,000 distinct CDR3 sequences, with roughly 50% as singletons. The chain combines TRBV3-1 with TRBJ2-4, with D perhaps TRBD1 (6 bases). The DNA matches TRBJ2-7 better at its end, which makes the J call doubtful. The sequence was obtained from an older woman in good health. What was sequenced was blood. The CDR3: CAGSENRGYEQYF. Here the CDR3 DNA reads TGTGCCGGCAGCGAGAATAGGGGGTACGAGCAGTACTTC.